The 9 T cell receptor beta chains presented below share a single source sample, sequenced in a study of early T cells in non-severe SARS-CoV-2 infection. MiXCR was run by TCRdb on the 5' RACE reads, yielding one entry per CDR3 protein. The sample lists tens of thousands of distinct CDR3 sequences, less than 15% occurring once. Sequencing was performed on whole blood. The receptors were sampled from an adult who was a healthcare worker with PCR-confirmed SARS-CoV-2 infection or an uninfected control (not recorded which).

This clonotype was observed a few times. The rearrangement joins TRBV5-1 to TRBJ1-4; possibly TRBD1 for D (5 bases). Trimming removed 2 bases at V and 4 bases at J, with 12 bases between. The length of the CDR3 is 15 residues. Germline loops: CDR1 SGHRS, CDR2 YFSETQ. The CDR3 nucleotides read TGCGCCAGCAGCTTTCAACGGGACGTTAATGAAAAACTGTTTTTT. As protein: CASSFQRDVNEKLFF.

This clonotype came up many times. This chain connects TRBV6-6 to TRBJ1-3; the match to TRBD1 covers 9 bases. This CDR3 has 14 residues. Looked up from germline, CDR1 is MNHNY and CDR2 is SVGAGI (reference sequence). The V and J ends lost 6 bases and 2 bases, in that order; junction bases with no gene match: 2. In DNA, the CDR3 is TGTGCCAGCAGGGGACAGGGTCCTGGAAACACCATATATTTT. Amino acids: CASRGQGPGNTIYF.

Many counts were recorded for this clonotype. J is TRBJ1-1 and V is TRBV12-3 or TRBV12-4; TRBD1 agrees at 10 bases. This CDR3 spans 16 amino acids. Trimming at V came to 6 bases and at J to 2 bases, leaving 9 bases not matched to a gene. The DNA for the CDR3 is TGTGCCAGCAGGGAAGGGACAGGGGTCGCAAACACTGAAGCTTTCTTT. Its translation: CASREGTGVANTEAFF.

This clonotype occurred a few times. The V call is TRBV20-1, the J call TRBJ2-7, with D perhaps matching TRBD1 (6 bases). This CDR3 contains 12 residues. V lost 2 bases and J 3 bases, leaving 8 bases between the germline ends. From germline, CDR1 is DFQATT and CDR2 SNEGSKA (reference sequence). In DNA form, the CDR3 reads TGCAGTGCTAGACCGGACAGCTACGAGCAGTACTTC. This translates into CSARPDSYEQYF.

This clonotype was seen many times. The chain links TRBV9 to TRBJ1-2, with D hard to call. The CDR3 runs to 13 residues. V gave up 0 bases and J gave up 6 bases, with 9 bases separating them. CDR1 is SGDLS and CDR2 is YYNGEE in the germline V gene. The CDR3 region is CASSVGARDGYTF. The CDR3 region has the DNA TGTGCCAGCAGCGTAGGGGCAAGGGATGGCTACACCTTC.

The chain couples TRBV2 to TRBJ1-1, with D hard to call. CDR1 SNHLY and CDR2 FYNNEI come from the germline V gene. The germline V and J ends were trimmed by 7 bases and 10 bases, with 13 bases remaining between them. The CDR3 has 11 residues. The CDR3 region is CASIKESRAFF. As DNA, the CDR3 is TGTGCCAGCATCAAGGAGTCCAGAGCTTTCTTT. Together with reference TRBV2 and TRBJ1-1, the CDR3 gives the full variable domain: EPEVTQTPSHQVTQMGQEVILRCVPISNHLYFYWYRQILGQKVEFLVSFYNNEISEKSEIFDDQFSVERPDGSNFTLKIRSTKLEDSAMYFCASIKESRAFFGQGTRLTVV.

In its sample, this clonotype was seen many times. The chain is built from TRBV29-1 and TRBJ1-1, with D uncertain. Germline assignment: CDR1 SQVTM and CDR2 ANQGSEA. The ends were cut back, 7 bases at V and 1 base at J, with 10 bases in the middle. CDR3 size: 12 residues. The DNA for the CDR3 is TGCAGCGGGGCCCTAAGGAACACTGAAGCTTTCTTT. It specifies CSGALRNTEAFF.

Turning to this clonotype: This may stem from a read error, because a much larger clone lies one nucleotide away. The chain couples TRBV7-8 to TRBJ1-1; D unclear. The length of the CDR3 is 16 residues. CDR1 and CDR2 (germline): SGHVS, FQNEAQ. With 1 base removed from V and 3 bases from J, the gap between germline ends came to 15 bases. The CDR3 region has the DNA TGTGCCAGCAGCTTAGTCCGGGTCTGGACTTACACTGAAGCTTTCTTT. Translating gives CASSLVRVWTYTEAFF.

This chain joins TRBV6-2 or TRBV6-3 and TRBJ2-3; D unresolved. The CDR3 runs 14 residues. Trimming removed 2 bases at V and 6 bases at J, with 12 bases between. Germline CDR1 is MNHEY and CDR2 is SVGEGT. The CDR3 nucleotides are TGTGCCAGCAGTTACAGTCGGGTACTGGATACGCAGTATTTT. The encoded protein is CASSYSRVLDTQYF.